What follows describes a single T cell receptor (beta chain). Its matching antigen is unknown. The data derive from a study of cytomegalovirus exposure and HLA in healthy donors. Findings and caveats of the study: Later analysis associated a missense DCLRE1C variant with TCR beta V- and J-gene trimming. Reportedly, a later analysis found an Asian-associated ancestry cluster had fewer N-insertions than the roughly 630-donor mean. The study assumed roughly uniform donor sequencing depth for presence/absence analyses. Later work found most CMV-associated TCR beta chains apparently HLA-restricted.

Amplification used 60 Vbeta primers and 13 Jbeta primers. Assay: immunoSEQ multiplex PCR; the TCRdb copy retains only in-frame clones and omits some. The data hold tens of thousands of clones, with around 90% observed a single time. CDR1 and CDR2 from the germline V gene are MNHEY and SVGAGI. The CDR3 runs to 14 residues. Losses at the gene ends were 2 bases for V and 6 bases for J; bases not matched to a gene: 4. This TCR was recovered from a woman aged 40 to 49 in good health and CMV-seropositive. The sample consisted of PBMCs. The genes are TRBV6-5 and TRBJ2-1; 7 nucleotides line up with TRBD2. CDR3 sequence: CASSYRDYPNEQFF. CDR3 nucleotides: TGTGCCAGCAGTTACAGGGACTACCCCAATGAGCAGTTCTTC.